This T cell receptor (beta chain) was sequenced during a study of blood T cell repertoires in COVID-19. Study-level background: Both acute and convalescent COVID-19 samples were obtained from the United States, Italy and Spain. Sources were T cells, B-cell-depleted T cells, or PBMCs; the material itself was cDNA or gDNA.

Per the authors' pipeline: The authors estimated nucleated cell counts from reference gene primer amplification. The table came from immunoSEQ multiplex PCR; TCRdb's copy has only in-frame clones and leaves some out. V and J calls and clone size are those listed in that table; D and trimming were worked out from the DNA. The table lists approximately 240,000 clones, approximately 86% of them singletons, with 4.5% to 5% in the top ten. This receptor was identified in a woman older than 75 with active or convalescent COVID-19. Material: peripheral blood.

CDR3: CASRFSTGGGSPLHF. In nucleotides, the CDR3 is TGTGCCAGCAGATTTTCGACAGGGGGCGGTTCACCCCTCCACTTT. The V and J genes are TRBV28 and TRBJ1-6; TRBD1 matches at 10 bases. V lost 6 bases to trimming and J lost 9 bases; unmatched junction nucleotides: 8. Per germline, CDR1 MDHEN and CDR2 SYDVKM. The CDR3 consists of 15 residues.